This TCR beta chain was sequenced during a study of T cells in Graves' hyperthyroidism and ophthalmopathy. Study-level results: In simple terms, a model built on 13 V-J features told ophthalmopathy apart from stable hyperthyroidism.

Amplified regions were TCR beta CDR3 sequences from RNA transcripts. First-round RT-PCR of the TCR CDR3 relied on the HTBI primer set. In TCRdb, the multiplex PCR reads were re-called with MiXCR into one record per CDR3 protein. Of over 650,000 distinct CDR3 sequences in the sample, roughly 15% were seen once. This clonotype has only a few counts. Its antigen is unknown. In germline, CDR1 is PRHDT, CDR2 FYEKMQ (reference sequence). V gave up 2 bases and J gave up 5 bases, with 12 bases separating them. This CDR3 spans 14 amino acids. This clonotype was obtained from a man between 18 and 35 years old with Graves' hyperthyroidism. The gene calls are TRBV13 and TRBJ1-2; maybe TRBD1 (6 bases). Sequencing was carried out using blood. CDR3 region: CASSLQGHLYGYTF. CDR3 sequence (DNA): TGTGCCAGCAGCTTACAGGGACATCTATATGGCTACACCTTC.